This passage covers 29 T cell receptor beta chains from one sample sequenced in a study of shared clonotypes between healthy human individuals. The repertoire was sequenced with immunoSEQ multiplex PCR; TCRdb's copy has only in-frame clones and lacks some. The sample has roughly 2.2 million clones, roughly 93% seen once. The sequenced sample was naive CD4+ T cells from PBMCs. This sample's subset: CD45RA+ positively selected. The receptors shown here come from a young man in good health. Some clones in this sample may be carry-over from other donors' samples.

The chain links TRBV5-1 to TRBJ2-6; D uncertain. Germline lookup yields CDR1 SGHRS and CDR2 YFSETQ. This CDR3 is 15 amino acids long. The ends were cut back, 6 bases at V and 0 bases at J, with 10 bases in the middle. The CDR3 protein is CASTGPASGANVLTF. The CDR3 bases are TGCGCCAGCACCGGGCCAGCCTCTGGGGCCAACGTCCTGACTTTC.

V and J are TRBV30 and TRBJ2-2; D gene uncertain. Germline CDR1 and CDR2: GTSNPN and SVGIG (reference sequence). This CDR3 spans 17 amino acids. V was trimmed by 0 bases and J by 5 bases, leaving 19 bases between them. The CDR3 region is CAWSVSARLWRTGELFF. CDR3 sequence (DNA): TGTGCCTGGAGTGTATCTGCTCGGTTGTGGCGGACCGGGGAGCTGTTTTTT.

The chain has TRBV5-1 and TRBJ1-1; the D gene is possibly TRBD1 (5 bases). Germline V gene data show CDR1 as SGHRS and CDR2 as YFSETQ. This CDR3 contains 18 residues. The V end was cut by 2 bases, the J end by 0 bases, with 20 bases between. CDR3 amino acids: CASSFIGRSEGLNTEAFF. CDR3 nucleotide sequence: TGCGCCAGCAGCTTTATCGGTCGATCGGAGGGACTGAACACTGAAGCTTTCTTT.

The rearrangement uses TRBV4-3 and TRBJ2-1, with 7 bases fitting TRBD1. The trim removed 4 bases at V and 3 bases at J, leaving 6 bases unmatched. The CDR3 runs to 15 residues. CDR1 is LGHNA and CDR2 is YSLEER in the germline V gene. CDR3 loop: CASSPGTAFYNEQFF. As DNA, the CDR3 is TGCGCCAGCAGCCCCGGGACAGCATTCTACAATGAGCAGTTCTTC.

The rearrangement links TRBV18 to TRBJ1-2, with TRBD1 matching 8 bases. J gave up 7 bases and V 2 bases, and 9 bases lay outside the gene matches. Germline CDR1 and CDR2: KGHSH and LQKENI. The CDR3 loop spans 15 amino acids. The CDR3 region is CASSPGQGLLGGYTF. CDR3 in DNA: TGTGCCAGCTCACCAGGACAGGGTTTATTAGGTGGCTACACCTTC.

J is TRBJ1-2 and V is TRBV7-2; D not resolved. Trimming cost V 5 bases and J 4 bases, with 14 bases left between them. The CDR3 has 14 amino acids. The germline V gene encodes CDR1 SGHTA and CDR2 FQGNSA. CDR3 DNA sequence: TGTGCCAGCAGCCTCCGGACGGACCTCTATGGCTACACCTTC. It yields the protein CASSLRTDLYGYTF.

The chain employs TRBV27 and TRBJ2-3, with 9 bases aligning to TRBD2. Losses at the gene ends were 5 bases for V and 2 bases for J; bases not matched to a gene: 8. This CDR3 has 16 residues. CDR1 is MNHEY and CDR2 is SMNVEV in the germline V gene (reference sequence). CDR3 DNA: TGTGCCAGCAGTGGCTCTAGCGGGACCTTCACAGATACGCAGTATTTT. Encoded protein: CASSGSSGTFTDTQYF.

The V and J genes are TRBV19 and TRBJ1-1; D is possibly TRBD1 (5 bases). The CDR3 runs to 14 residues. Trimming took 3 bases from V and 1 from J, leaving 9 bases between them. Germline V gene sequence: CDR1 LNHDA, CDR2 SQIVND (reference sequence). The CDR3 loop reads CASSINGGNTEAFF. The CDR3 DNA sequence: TGTGCCAGTAGTATTAACGGGGGGAACACTGAAGCTTTCTTT.

The rearrangement joins TRBV28 to TRBJ2-1; D uncertain. This CDR3 has 11 amino acids. The V and J ends lost 5 bases and 9 bases respectively, with 8 bases between them. From germline, CDR1 is MDHEN and CDR2 SYDVKM. CDR3 in DNA: TGTGCCAGCAGTGCGACCGGTGAGCAGTTCTTC. Amino acids: CASSATGEQFF.

Comment on this clone: Other DNA sequences of this sample code for an identical CDR3. The chain links TRBV7-3 to TRBJ2-7; possibly TRBD2 for D (6 bases). V was pared by 1 base and J by 0 bases, with 7 bases between. The V gene's germline CDR1 is SGHTA and CDR2 FQGTGA. The CDR3 has 14 residues. The CDR3 DNA reads TGTGCCAGCAGCTTAAGGGGGGACTCCTACGAGCAGTACTTC. Amino acid sequence: CASSLRGDSYEQYF. The full variable domain, in which reference TRBV7-3 and TRBJ2-7 provide the parts outside the CDR3, is GAGVSQTPSNKVTEKGKYVELRCDPISGHTALYWYRQSLGQGPEFLIYFQGTGAADDSGLPNDRFFAVRPEGSVSTLKIQRTERGDSAVYLCASSLRGDSYEQYFGPGTRLTVT.

V and J are TRBV7-9 and TRBJ2-1; either TRBD1 or TRBD2 may fit D (6 bases each). V gave up 5 bases and J gave up 5 bases, with 16 bases separating them. This CDR3 is built from 15 residues. Germline V gene sequence: CDR1 SEHNR, CDR2 FQNEAQ (reference sequence). The CDR3 loop reads CASSPSGGNHNEQFF. The DNA for the CDR3 is TGTGCCAGCAGCCCCTCCGGGGGCAACCACAATGAGCAGTTCTTC.

This chain links TRBV11-2 with TRBJ1-1, with unresolved D. This CDR3 comprises 13 residues. V was shortened by 2 bases and J by 4 bases, with 8 bases between the two germline ends. The germline CDR1 and CDR2 sequences are SGHAT and FQNNGV. CDR3 sequence: CASSLSYVTEAFF. The CDR3 region has the DNA TGTGCCAGCAGCTTATCGTACGTCACTGAAGCTTTCTTT.

V gene TRBV10-1 combines with J gene TRBJ2-2; 7 bases align to TRBD1. Trimming cost V 4 bases and J 5 bases; bases outside gene matches: 10. CDR1 WNHNN and CDR2 SYGVQD come from the germline V gene (reference sequence). CDR3 length: 16 residues. The CDR3 nucleotides are TGCGCCAGCAGTGCTCTGCCGGGACAGAAAACCGGGGAGCTGTTTTTT. Encoded protein: CASSALPGQKTGELFF.

This chain connects TRBV27 to TRBJ2-3; 16 bases agree with TRBD2. The CDR3 is 18 amino acids. Trimming removed 5 bases from V and 3 bases from J; junction bases left unmatched: 8. The germline gives CDR1 MNHEY, CDR2 SMNVEV (reference sequence). The CDR3 coding sequence is TGTGCCAGCAGTACTCCGGGACTAGCGGGAGGGGCGACAGATACGCAGTATTTT. Protein product: CASSTPGLAGGATDTQYF.

The chain employs TRBV6-5 and TRBJ2-7; perhaps TRBD1 as D (5 bases). The germline V gene encodes CDR1 MNHEY and CDR2 SVGAGI. The CDR3 is 14 residues long. V gave up 6 bases and J gave up 0 bases, with 12 bases separating them. Written as DNA, the CDR3 is TGTGCCAGCAGGAAGACAGCGAGCTCCTACGAGCAGTACTTC. Translated, it gives CASRKTASSYEQYF.

The genes are TRBV28 and TRBJ2-1, with unresolved D. This CDR3 is 16 amino acids long. Germline V gene sequence: CDR1 MDHEN, CDR2 SYDVKM. The ends were cut back, 3 bases at V and 1 base at J, with 13 bases in the middle. CDR3 amino acids: CASSLFGVFSYNEQFF. The CDR3 DNA is TGTGCCAGCAGTTTGTTTGGGGTGTTTTCCTACAATGAGCAGTTCTTC.

V and J are TRBV4-1 and TRBJ2-5; unclear D gene. The CDR3 covers 17 residues. V was trimmed by 0 bases and J by 5 bases, leaving 19 bases between them. Germline CDR1 reads MGHRA; CDR2 reads YSYEKL. The CDR3 DNA follows: TGCGCCAGCAGCCAAGATCCTCCCCTGGAGTTGGGTGAGACCCAGTACTTC. Protein: CASSQDPPLELGETQYF.

Comment on this clone: This specimen includes other DNA sequences encoding the same CDR3. CDR3 amino acids: CASSLGLGGTDTQYF. CDR3 nucleotides: TGTGCCAGCAGCCTAGGACTCGGCGGCACAGATACGCAGTATTTT. The chain combines TRBV6-6 with TRBJ2-3; D is perhaps TRBD2 (5 bases). V was pared by 6 bases and J by 1 base, with 14 bases between. This CDR3 is built from 15 residues. CDR1 MNHNY and CDR2 SVGAGI come from the germline V gene (reference sequence).

The gene calls are TRBV12-5 and TRBJ2-3; TRBD1 might be the D (6 bases). V was pared by 6 bases and J by 2 bases, with 12 bases between. Germline V gene sequence: CDR1 LGHNT, CDR2 FRNRAP. The CDR3 sequence is 14 residues long. The CDR3 DNA reads TGTGCTAGTGGAACAGGGATAAACACAGATACGCAGTATTTT. This codes for CASGTGINTDTQYF. Full variable domain (rest looked up from reference TRBV12-5 and TRBJ2-3): DARVTQTPRHKVTEMGQEVTMRCQPILGHNTVFWYRQTMMQGLELLAYFRNRAPLDDSGMPKDRFSAEMPDATLATLKIQPSEPRDSAVYFCASGTGINTDTQYFGPGTRLTVL.

The J gene is TRBJ2-2, the V gene TRBV4-3; the D gene is possibly TRBD1 (6 bases). The ends were cut back, 3 bases at V and 4 bases at J, with 15 bases in the middle. CDR1 is LGHNA, CDR2 YSLEER, per germline. The CDR3 covers 16 residues. CDR3 sequence: CASSQFTGSGTGELFF. The CDR3 region has the DNA TGCGCCAGCAGCCAGTTTACAGGGTCCGGCACCGGGGAGCTGTTTTTT.

V usage is TRBV11-2 and J usage is TRBJ2-7, with TRBD1 matching 12 bases. The CDR3 has 13 residues. With V trimmed by 5 bases and J by 11 bases, 7 bases remained unmatched. From germline, CDR1 is SGHAT and CDR2 FQNNGV. CDR3 in amino acids: CASSPRDRGQEYF. CDR3 nucleotides: TGTGCCAGCAGCCCCAGGGACAGGGGGCAGGAGTACTTC. Together with reference TRBV11-2 and TRBJ2-7, the CDR3 gives the full variable domain: EAGVAQSPRYKIIEKRQSVAFWCNPISGHATLYWYQQILGQGPKLLIQFQNNGVVDDSQLPKDRFSAERLKGVDSTLKIQPAKLEDSAVYLCASSPRDRGQEYFGPGTRLTVT.

The chain carries TRBV6-1 and TRBJ2-3; D is perhaps TRBD1 (5 bases). Germline assignment: CDR1 MNHNS and CDR2 SASEGT. V shed 4 bases and J shed 1 base, with 18 bases lying between them. CDR3 length: 17 amino acids. This chain's CDR3 is CASSGSGSGRGTDTQYF. Here the CDR3 DNA reads TGTGCCAGCAGTGGTTCAGGGTCCGGGCGAGGCACAGATACGCAGTATTTT.

The V gene is TRBV11-3, the J gene TRBJ1-5; 11 bases line up with TRBD1. The junction had 15 bases not matched to a gene; V was cut back by 5 bases and J by 0 bases. The CDR3 has 20 residues. CDR1 SGHNT and CDR2 YENEEA come from the germline V gene. The CDR3 spells CASSPTWGTGGRGSNQPQHF. CDR3 nucleotide sequence: TGTGCCAGCAGCCCGACTTGGGGGACAGGGGGACGAGGTAGCAATCAGCCCCAGCATTTT.

The chain uses TRBV29-1 and TRBJ2-1, with TRBD2 as a possible D gene (5 bases). Trimming shortened V by 7 bases and J by 10 bases, and 14 bases separated the two germline ends. Germline V lookup: CDR1 SQVTM, CDR2 ANQGSEA. The CDR3 totals 11 residues. In nucleotides, the CDR3 is TGCAGCGCACATAACCCGGGGGAGCAGTTCTTC. The encoded protein is CSAHNPGEQFF.

The chain joins TRBV11-2 to TRBJ2-2, with 7 nucleotides matching TRBD2. Germline-derived CDR1 and CDR2 are SGHAT and FQNNGV. The ends lost 1 base at V and 4 bases at J; junction bases unmatched: 6. The CDR3 runs to 16 residues. DNA of the CDR3: TGTGCCAGCAGCTTAGTATCGGCTAGCGGCACCGGGGAGCTGTTTTTT. Translated, it gives CASSLVSASGTGELFF.

J is TRBJ2-7 and V is TRBV7-9; 7 bases are a match to TRBD1. This CDR3 has 15 residues. Germline-derived CDR1 and CDR2 are SEHNR and FQNEAQ (reference sequence). After removal of 6 bases from V and 4 bases from J, the junction contained 12 bases not matched to a gene. CDR3: CASSLNRQGSYEQYF. DNA of the CDR3: TGTGCCAGCAGTCTAAACAGACAGGGTTCTTACGAGCAGTACTTC.

Comment on this clone: This sample includes further DNA sequences coding for the same CDR3. The chain links TRBV19 to TRBJ1-5, with D unresolved. Per the germline V gene, CDR1 is LNHDA and CDR2 is SQIVND (reference sequence). The V and J ends lost 0 bases and 2 bases respectively, with 2 bases between them. This CDR3 is 13 amino acids long. CDR3 loop: CASSIDGNQPQHF. The CDR3, as DNA: TGTGCCAGTAGTATAGACGGCAATCAGCCCCAGCATTTT. Full variable domain (remainder filled in from reference TRBV19 and TRBJ1-5): DGGITQSPKYLFRKEGQNVTLSCEQNLNHDAMYWYRQDPGQGLRLIYYSQIVNDFQKGDIAEGYSVSREKKESFPLTVTSAQKNPTAFYLCASSIDGNQPQHFGDGTRLSIL.

For this clone: Other nucleotide sequences from this sample produce the same CDR3. The rearrangement joins TRBV5-1 to TRBJ1-2; D is unresolved. The CDR3 has 13 residues. Germline CDR1 SGHRS, CDR2 YFSETQ. V lost 0 bases to trimming and J lost 3 bases, with 6 bases between them. The CDR3, as DNA: TGCGCCAGCAGCTTGGTAACAGACTATGGCTACACCTTC. Translated: CASSLVTDYGYTF.

This clone came up once. The chain carries TRBV5-6 and TRBJ2-3; D remains ambiguous. Germline values: CDR1 SGHDT, CDR2 YYEEEE. V was pared by 4 bases and J by 1 base, with 7 bases between. The CDR3 contains 13 residues. The CDR3 region has the DNA TGTGCCAGCAGCCTGAGCGGCACAGATACGCAGTATTTT. This gives the protein CASSLSGTDTQYF.